This TCR beta chain was identified during a study of Graves' ophthalmopathy and Graves' hyperthyroidism (dated by TCRdb to 2017 to 2018). About the study as a whole: Peripheral blood was collected at initial diagnosis, before any treatment. Following sample collection, hyperthyroidism patients were given methimazole at a starting dose of 30 mg daily, and ophthalmopathy patients were given high-dose intravenous methylprednisolone. The roughly 100 discovery patients were randomly divided into training and test sets at a 7:3 ratio. TCR beta repertoire signatures were used to distinguish Graves' ophthalmopathy from Graves' hyperthyroidism and to predict progression to ophthalmopathy. An independent validation cohort comprised 18 hyperthyroidism patients and some 16 patients who later progressed from hyperthyroidism to ophthalmopathy. In total, some 130 blood samples were TCR-sequenced: around 42 ophthalmopathy, some 75 hyperthyroidism and about 17 hyperthyroidism-to-ophthalmopathy patients. In several hyperthyroidism patients, the T-cell repertoires found in thyroid tissue were compared with those found in blood. To explore V-J signatures that distinguish ophthalmopathy from hyperthyroidism, a discovery set of 100 patients was enrolled, made up of over 40 with ophthalmopathy and 57 with stable hyperthyroidism. Here is what the overall study found, with its caveats: In validation, the model predicted ophthalmopathy progression with 55% to 71% sensitivity and about 77% specificity; more than ten predicted patients were CT-confirmed with GO in a median of approximately 6.2 months. Ophthalmopathy was separated from stable hyperthyroidism by the 13-signature model with 85% to 90% sensitivity and roughly 82% specificity in cross-validation and with 80%/75% in the test set. No statistical method was used to predetermine the sample size, and group allocation was not hidden from the investigators. Most expanded thyroid clonotypes with frequency above 0.001 were also detected in blood, suggesting blood repertoires may reflect the thyroid immune response.

In its sample, this clonotype was seen many times. Its binding antigen is unknown. Base qualities were left out, and no much larger clone turns up one base away. Trimming leaves V shorter by 2 bases and J shorter by 2 bases, with the junction holding 4 bases beyond the gene matches. From the cysteine up to the phenylalanine, the CDR3 has a length of 15 residues. Kept here is only the CDR3 DNA, which spans 45 bases and is read in frame from base 1. The germline V gene yields MNHEY for CDR1 and SVGAGI for CDR2. For repertoire sequencing, the TCR beta CDR3 regions were amplified from RNA transcripts. A first-round RT-PCR used HTBI primers with the Qiagen OneStep RT-PCR kit, followed by a second-round multiplex PCR, size selection and purification. The libraries underwent paired-end sequencing with 100 bp reads on an Illumina HiSeq2000. The authors' pipeline ran thus. SOAPnuke was used to process the reads, removing any read that contained adapters or uncalled bases, had a mean Phred below 15, or lacked an exact match to the constant primer or identifier. High-quality paired reads were merged with COPE v1.2.5. Each unique nucleotide sequence was defined as a clonotype, and clonotypes were aligned to IMGT TRB V, D and J references with MiTCR v1.1. The analysis was limited to V-J combinations with a frequency above 0.0001, which together covered approximately 99% of the repertoires. For each V-J combination, a TCR clonal expansion and chaos score was defined as the ratio of F50 clonal expansion to chaos observed in the TCRdist matrix. Welch's t-statistics and random forest were used to reduce the features to some 13 V-J combinations, which were then used as input to a naive Bayes classifier. Thyroid-blood repertoire similarity was quantified with the Morisita-Horn index. In-frame beta chains were kept once TCRdb had trimmed the public reads at Q25 with fastp and called clones with MiXCR. Under each unique CDR3 protein, matching rows form one entry showing the most common genes and DNA. What appears here as the V and J calls and clone size reflects TCRdb's work, not the paper's. This sample comprises about 620,000 distinct CDR3 sequences, 22% of them detected only once. The ten largest clones add up to around 7% of the sample.

A patient counted as having stable hyperthyroidism if there was no progression to ophthalmopathy within 18 months of follow-up. Patients with hyperthyroidism were aged 18 to 65 years, had been newly diagnosed, and had a disease duration of less than 2 months. Patients were excluded if they had other autoimmune diseases, uncontrolled infections, pregnancy or lactation. Clinical symptoms, serum thyroxine, TRAb, thyroid ultrasound and orbital computed tomography were used for diagnosis. Using Ficoll-Paque density gradient centrifugation, PBMCs were isolated from 8.5 to 10 ml of fresh peripheral blood. Trizol reagent was used to extract the total RNA, and its quality was then checked on an Agilent 2100 Bioanalyzer.

The clonotype comes from a woman aged 18-29 years with stable Graves' hyperthyroidism. Some clones in this sample may be carry-over from other donors' samples. Donor details come from another sample of the same person, matched by shared clones. The chain is encoded by TRBV6-5 joined to TRBJ2-5, with 8 middle bases fitting TRBD2. The sample taken for sequencing was peripheral blood. The sequenced DNA is TGTGCCAGCAGTTACGGCGGGGGGTTTCAAGAGACCCAGTACTTC. Its coded protein is CASSYGGGFQETQYF.